This record concerns one TCR beta chain sequence. Its antigen is unidentified. Sequencing was performed with immunoSEQ multiplex PCR; in TCRdb, only in-frame clones are kept and a portion is missing. The sample shows approximately 10,000 clones, 90% to 95% of them seen only once. The sample originates from a study of regulatory and conventional T cells in RAG deficiency. Study-wide results and caveats: Omenn patients showed >80% Treg-Tconv overlap and shorter CDR3 lengths.

Genomic DNA came from blood conventional CD4+ T cells gated CD25-low CD127-high. This CDR3 comprises 17 residues. Trimming left V 3 bases short and J 1 base short, with 19 bases between. The V gene's germline CDR1 is MNHEY and CDR2 SMNVEV (reference sequence). The specimen was CD4+ effector T cells sorted from blood. This TCR derives from a human donor with RAG deficiency presenting as severe combined immunodeficiency. V gene TRBV27 combines with J gene TRBJ2-7, with TRBD2 as a possible D gene (5 bases). CDR3 in amino acids: CASSFWPQSGLSYEQYF. The CDR3 nucleotides are TGTGCCAGCAGTTTCTGGCCGCAGAGCGGCCTTTCCTACGAGCAGTACTTC.